This TCR beta chain was recorded in a study of cytomegalovirus exposure and HLA in healthy donors. About the research overall: Early released data comprised about 90 million unique TCRs from HLA-typed donors.

The CDR3 is 17 residues long. V was shortened by 5 bases and J by 0 bases, with 17 bases between the two germline ends. The germline V gene encodes CDR1 SGHVS and CDR2 FNYEAQ. General observations from the study: HLA alleles were associated with some 17,000 TCR beta sequences in a later analysis at 0.05 false discovery rate. A later analysis reportedly found that, within productive TCRs, an Asian-associated ancestry cluster had fewer N-insertions than the mean observed across the roughly 700 donors. The authors excluded some V segments, including TRBV6-2 and TRBV6-3, as indistinguishable.

For this clone: The antigen is undetermined.

It was with 60 Vbeta and 13 Jbeta primers that the PCR ran. TCRdb's table, derived via immunoSEQ multiplex PCR, lists solely in-frame clones and lacks some. The sample lists around 200,000 clones; 79% were seen once. This receptor was taken from a woman in her twenties or thirties in good health and CMV-seropositive. This rearrangement joins TRBV7-6 to TRBJ2-1; tentatively, D is TRBD2 (6 bases). The source material was PBMCs. CDR3 sequence: CASSPGVADSSYNEQFF. The CDR3 bases are TGTGCCAGCAGCCCTGGGGTAGCGGATAGCTCCTACAATGAGCAGTTCTTC.